The 17 T cell receptor beta chains given below trace back to one sample, sequenced in a study of T cell repertoires in cytomegalovirus infection. TCRdb processed the reads anew with MiXCR; each CDR3 protein has one entry. This table has under 150,000 distinct CDR3 sequences, around 30% appearing once. For these receptors, no antigen is known. This specimen consisted of CD8+ T cells from cultured PBMCs, obtained from culture after CMV antigen stimulation. These receptor sequences come from a human donor in good health (CMV status not recorded). Some clones in this sample may be carry-over from other donors' samples.

This clonotype was picked up a small number of times. V usage is TRBV2 and J usage is TRBJ1-1; D gene uncertain. V shed 3 bases and J shed 0 bases, with 20 bases lying between them. Germline CDR1 SNHLY, CDR2 FYNNEI. The CDR3 totals 18 residues. CDR3 DNA: TGTGCCAGCAGTGACCGGGCCCAATTTAAGAGGTTGAACACTGAAGCTTTCTTT. Translation: CASSDRAQFKRLNTEAFF. Full variable domain (missing parts from reference TRBV2 and TRBJ1-1): EPEVTQTPSHQVTQMGQEVILRCVPISNHLYFYWYRQILGQKVEFLVSFYNNEISEKSEIFDDQFSVERPDGSNFTLKIRSTKLEDSAMYFCASSDRAQFKRLNTEAFFGQGTRLTVV.

Worth noting for this clonotype: With a much larger clone just one base away, this may be a read error. This CDR3 fails to terminate in the conserved phenylalanine or tryptophan, so it likely reflects a read error. The chain links TRBV6-2 or TRBV6-3 to TRBJ1-2, with 9 nucleotides matching TRBD1. The germline gives CDR1 MNHEY, CDR2 SVGEGT. The CDR3 covers 14 residues. V shed 7 bases, J shed 8 bases, and the junction held 11 bases outside the gene matches. CDR3 amino acids: CASTPGTGSNGYTS. As DNA, the CDR3 is TGTGCCAGCACACCAGGGACAGGGTCGAACGGCTACACCTCC.

This clonotype was seen ten or more times. The rearrangement joins TRBV7-6 to TRBJ2-3, with 9 bases identical to TRBD2. Germline V gives CDR1 SGHVS, CDR2 FNYEAQ. This CDR3 spans 15 amino acids. V was pared by 5 bases and J by 2 bases, with 5 bases of the junction left unmatched. The chain's CDR3 is CASSPLAGLTDTQYF. The DNA for the CDR3 is TGTGCCAGCAGCCCCCTAGCGGGGCTCACAGATACGCAGTATTTT.

The CDR3 protein is CSAEPEPIETDTQYF. The CDR3 DNA follows: TGCAGTGCCGAACCTGAACCGATTGAAACAGATACGCAGTATTTT. The chain is built from TRBV20-1 and TRBJ2-3; no firm D call. Per the germline V gene, CDR1 is DFQATT and CDR2 is SNEGSKA (reference sequence). V lost 6 bases, J lost 3 bases, and 19 bases lay in between. The CDR3 has 15 residues.

This clonotype was detected many times. The chain recombines TRBV6-2 or TRBV6-3 with TRBJ2-7; tentative D call: TRBD2 (5 bases). CDR1 and CDR2 (germline): MNHEY, SVGEGT. CDR3 length: 15 amino acids. V lost 6 bases and J 5 bases, leaving 20 bases between the germline ends. This CDR3 is CASRQHGIGSDEQYF. The CDR3 nucleotides read TGTGCCAGCAGACAACACGGGATCGGATCGGACGAGCAGTACTTC.

The chain links TRBV20-1 to TRBJ1-1, with unresolved D. Germline assignment: CDR1 DFQATT and CDR2 SNEGSKA (reference sequence). Trimming took 6 bases from V and 7 from J, leaving 15 bases between them. The CDR3 has 12 amino acids. The CDR3 DNA reads TGCAGTGCCCCCAGCGAACACCTTGAAGCTTTCTTT. Translation: CSAPSEHLEAFF.

This clonotype was recorded a few times. The chain joins TRBV4-2 to TRBJ2-1, with unresolved D. Looked up from germline, CDR1 is LGHNA and CDR2 is YNFKEQ. This CDR3 region has 17 residues. V lost 0 bases and J lost 5, with 17 bases in between. CDR3 in amino acids: CASSQDTAAGHNNEQFF. The CDR3 DNA follows: TGTGCCAGCAGCCAAGATACTGCGGCCGGGCACAACAATGAGCAGTTCTTC.

This clonotype was counted a single time. The rearrangement joins TRBV27 to TRBJ1-1; D not certain. The CDR3 consists of 16 residues. CDR1 is MNHEY and CDR2 is SMNVEV in the germline V gene (reference sequence). With 0 bases removed from V and 1 base from J, the gap between germline ends came to 12 bases. CDR3 protein: CASSLSPWLTNTEAFF. Written as DNA, the CDR3 is TGTGCCAGCAGTTTATCCCCATGGCTCACGAACACTGAAGCTTTCTTT.

This clonotype was counted a few times. The chain couples TRBV4-1 to TRBJ2-7; 8 nucleotides match TRBD1. Germline-derived CDR1 and CDR2 are MGHRA and YSYEKL. The V gene end was trimmed by 5 bases and the J gene end by 4 bases; junction bases not matched to a gene: 10. The CDR3 has 15 amino acids. CDR3 nucleotide sequence: TGCGCCAGCAGCTTTGGACAGGGAAATCAGTACGAGCAGTACTTC. This translates into CASSFGQGNQYEQYF.

This clonotype was recorded a few times. The V and J genes are TRBV5-1 and TRBJ2-7, with 10 bases identical to TRBD1. With 8 bases clipped from V and 5 bases from J, the junction kept 7 bases outside the gene matches. In germline, CDR1 is SGHRS, CDR2 YFSETQ. This CDR3 has 13 residues. CDR3 sequence: CASRDRGNDEQYF. The CDR3 DNA sequence: TGCGCCAGTAGGGACAGGGGCAACGACGAGCAGTACTTC.

This clonotype was detected ten times or more. The CDR3, as DNA: TGTGCCAGCAGCTTCGGCAGCATTAGCACAGATACGCAGTATTTT. It encodes CASSFGSISTDTQYF. This rearrangement joins TRBV7-9 to TRBJ2-3; D is unresolved. Trimming removed 3 bases at V and 0 bases at J, with 10 bases between. Germline CDR1 and CDR2: SEHNR and FQNEAQ (reference sequence). The CDR3 is made up of 15 amino acids.

This clonotype came up many times. The chain recombines TRBV4-2 with TRBJ1-5; D unresolved. The CDR3 contains 15 residues. Germline assignment: CDR1 LGHNA and CDR2 YNFKEQ. V was clipped by 3 bases and J by 2 bases, with 11 bases between them. CDR3 DNA: TGTGCCAGCAGCCAGGTTGGATGGGGCAATCAGCCCCAGCATTTT. The encoded protein is CASSQVGWGNQPQHF.

This clonotype was detected ten times or more. The V gene is TRBV6-6, the J gene TRBJ2-5; 8 bases are a match to TRBD2. Trimming removed 7 bases from V and 4 bases from J; junction bases left unmatched: 11. The CDR3 sequence is 15 residues long. Germline V gives CDR1 MNHNY, CDR2 SVGAGI (reference sequence). The CDR3 sequence: CASTDLGLAPETQYF. For the CDR3, the DNA is TGTGCCAGCACCGACCTCGGACTAGCTCCAGAGACCCAGTACTTC.

This clonotype showed up just a few times. The genes are TRBV5-6 and TRBJ1-2, with D perhaps matching TRBD1 (5 bases). Germline CDR1 is SGHDT and CDR2 is YYEEEE. This CDR3 is 13 amino acids long. V lost 1 base and J lost 4, with 8 bases in between. The CDR3 region has the DNA TGTGCCAGCAGCTTGAGCAGGGCCTATGGCTACACCTTC. The encoded protein is CASSLSRAYGYTF. The entire variable domain, with the rest obtained from reference TRBV5-6 and TRBJ1-2, is as follows: DAGVTQSPTHLIKTRGQQVTLRCSPKSGHDTVSWYQQALGQGPQFIFQYYEEEERQRGNFPDRFSGHQFPNYSSELNVNALLLGDSALYLCASSLSRAYGYTFGSGTRLTVV.

The chain combines TRBV5-6 with TRBJ1-1; D ambiguous. Germline CDR1 reads SGHDT; CDR2 reads YYEEEE. V lost 5 bases and J lost 8, with 13 bases in between. The CDR3 runs to 12 residues. Here the CDR3 DNA reads TGTGCCAGCAGAGGGTTAAATACGGAAGCTTTCTTT. It specifies CASRGLNTEAFF.

This clonotype was seen a handful of times. The chain is built from TRBV7-2 and TRBJ1-6; D gene uncertain. Between the trimmed V and J ends, which lost 1 base and 9 bases, there was a span of 13 bases. The CDR3 has 15 residues. Germline lookup yields CDR1 SGHTA and CDR2 FQGNSA. CDR3 amino acids: CASSLVILAASPLHF. In nucleotides, the CDR3 is TGTGCCAGCAGCTTAGTTATTTTGGCGGCTTCACCCCTCCACTTT.

This chain joins TRBV7-8 and TRBJ1-1; D is ambiguous. Germline lookup yields CDR1 SGHVS and CDR2 FQNEAQ. This CDR3 comprises 14 residues. Trimming pared 5 bases from V and 1 base from J, leaving 11 bases between. The CDR3 region has the DNA TGTGCCAGCAGCCCCGAGGGCTCGAACACTGAAGCTTTCTTT. This gives the protein CASSPEGSNTEAFF.